This T cell receptor (beta chain) was recorded in a study of blood T cell repertoires in COVID-19. As originally analysed: How many nucleated cells were present was estimated from reference gene primer amplification. Generated by immunoSEQ multiplex PCR, the TCRdb table keeps only in-frame clones and is missing some. Clonal size and the V and J genes are those of that table, whereas D and trimming came from the DNA. The sample comprises about 520,000 clones, roughly 85% of which are singletons, and approximately 2.9% rests with the top ten. CDR1 SGHTA and CDR2 FQGTGA come from the germline V gene. This CDR3 has 15 residues. V lost 6 bases, J lost 1 base, and 16 bases lay in between. The count of this clone is one.

The chain has TRBV7-3 and TRBJ2-7; D possibly corresponds to TRBD2 (6 bases). The source is a human donor in a cohort sampled during active COVID-19. Sequences were obtained from peripheral blood. CDR3 in amino acids: CASSPGAGKSYEQYF. The CDR3 DNA reads as TGTGCCAGCAGTCCCGGGGCGGGAAAGTCCTACGAGCAGTACTTC.